This TCR beta chain comes out of a study of cytomegalovirus exposure and HLA in healthy donors. Study results and limitations: Later analysis placed DRB1 highest and HLA-C lowest in TCR association rates, which differed by HLA locus. Indistinguishable V segments such as TRBV6-2 and TRBV6-3 were excluded.

Primers included in the PCR were 60 Vbeta and 13 Jbeta primers. Sequencing was performed with immunoSEQ multiplex PCR; in TCRdb, only in-frame clones are kept and a portion is missing. The table for this sample gives more than 100,000 clones. CDR3 size: 15 residues. Trimming took off 5 bases at V and 1 base at J, with 16 bases between the two ends. CDR1 is SGHRS and CDR2 is YFSETQ in the germline V gene. Regarding this clone: Its specificity is unknown.

The specimen sequenced was PBMCs. V usage is TRBV5-1 and J usage is TRBJ2-7; D might be TRBD1 (5 bases). The clonotype comes from a man aged 18 to 30 in good health and CMV-seronegative. Here the CDR3 reads CASSLRGSGSYEQYF. The CDR3 DNA follows: TGCGCCAGCAGTCTTAGGGGCTCAGGATCCTACGAGCAGTACTTC.